Below, 26 T cell receptor beta chains from the same sample are listed, as sequenced in a study of shared clonotypes between healthy human individuals. Libraries were prepared by immunoSEQ multiplex PCR; TCRdb keeps only in-frame clonotypes and omits some of them. Of around 2.5 million clones in the sample, more than 85% are singletons; the top ten hold around 0.37%. Sequencing input: naive CD4+ T cells from PBMCs. Regarding subset: CD45RA+ positively selected. The origin of the receptors is a man between 18 and 29 years old in good health. Some clones in this sample may be carry-over from other donors' samples.

The chain uses TRBV5-6 and TRBJ2-1, with 9 bases lining up with TRBD2. J lost 8 bases, V lost 4 bases, and 13 bases had no gene match. CDR3 size: 16 residues. Germline V gene lookup returns CDR1 SGHDT and CDR2 YYEEEE. The CDR3 is CASSLRGGAGGHEQFF. The CDR3 nucleotides are TGTGCCAGCAGCCTGCGCGGTGGGGCGGGAGGGCATGAGCAGTTCTTC. Using reference TRBV5-6 and TRBJ2-1 for the parts outside the CDR3, the full variable domain is DAGVTQSPTHLIKTRGQQVTLRCSPKSGHDTVSWYQQALGQGPQFIFQYYEEEERQRGNFPDRFSGHQFPNYSSELNVNALLLGDSALYLCASSLRGGAGGHEQFFGPGTRLTVL.

The rearrangement links TRBV6-5 to TRBJ2-3; D is perhaps TRBD2 (5 bases). V lost 7 bases to trimming and J lost 8 bases, with 16 bases between them. The CDR3 is made up of 13 amino acids. CDR1 is MNHEY and CDR2 is SVGAGI in the germline V gene. Here the CDR3 reads CASKLGAQATQYF. The DNA of the CDR3 is TGTGCCAGCAAACTAGGCGCCCAAGCTACGCAGTATTTT.

V is TRBV19 and J is TRBJ1-4, with unresolved D. The CDR3 extends over 12 amino acids. CDR1 is LNHDA and CDR2 is SQIVND in the germline V gene (reference sequence). V dropped 3 bases and J dropped 7 bases, with 6 bases sitting between them. The CDR3 loop reads CASSMGGEKLFF. The CDR3 DNA follows: TGTGCCAGTAGTATGGGTGGTGAAAAACTGTTTTTT.

This chain connects TRBV7-3 to TRBJ2-2; D unclear. Trimming removed 1 base from V and 5 bases from J, with 17 bases in between. The CDR3 has 17 residues. The germline gives CDR1 SGHTA, CDR2 FQGTGA. The DNA for the CDR3 is TGTGCCAGCAGCTTAAGACCTATCGGGTTTCAGACCGGGGAGCTGTTTTTT. Translated, it gives CASSLRPIGFQTGELFF.

The chain joins TRBV6-1 to TRBJ2-7; 11 nucleotides match TRBD1. The V gene's germline CDR1 is MNHNS and CDR2 SASEGT. Trimming took 7 bases from V and 5 from J; bases not matched to a gene: 7. This CDR3 has 14 amino acids. The CDR3 here is CASMGTGGIHEQYF. CDR3 coding DNA: TGTGCCAGCATGGGGACAGGGGGTATTCACGAGCAGTACTTC.

Comment on this clone: Other DNA sequences in the same sample also yield this CDR3. The chain combines TRBV9 with TRBJ2-7; D ambiguous. The CDR3 has 13 amino acids. Trimming cost V 0 bases and J 1 base, with 5 bases left between them. The germline V gene has CDR1 SGDLS and CDR2 YYNGEE. The CDR3 loop reads CASSVGGSYEQYF. DNA of the CDR3: TGTGCCAGCAGCGTAGGGGGATCCTACGAGCAGTACTTC.

This chain joins TRBV5-6 and TRBJ2-3; D call uncertain. From germline, CDR1 is SGHDT and CDR2 YYEEEE. Trimming removed 0 bases from V and 4 bases from J, with 6 bases in between. This CDR3 contains 13 residues. CDR3 sequence reads: CASSLVVSDTQYF. The DNA for the CDR3 is TGTGCCAGCAGCTTGGTTGTCTCAGATACGCAGTATTTT.

The chain carries TRBV28 and TRBJ2-2, with TRBD1 as a possible D gene (6 bases). The V and J ends lost 7 bases and 2 bases respectively, with 14 bases between them. The V gene's germline CDR1 is MDHEN and CDR2 SYDVKM. There are 15 residues in the CDR3. The CDR3 spells CASNQGIPNTGELFF. Here the CDR3 DNA reads TGTGCCAGCAACCAGGGGATCCCCAACACCGGGGAGCTGTTTTTT.

The chain has TRBV12-5 and TRBJ2-2, with a tentative D call TRBD2 (6 bases). The V gene lost 2 bases and the J gene lost 6 bases, with 16 bases spanning the gap. There are 16 residues in the CDR3. Germline CDR1 LGHNT, CDR2 FRNRAP. The DNA for the CDR3 is TGTGCTAGTGGTTTGTACTTCTTGGGGGGAGCCGGGGAGCTGTTTTTT. Translating gives CASGLYFLGGAGELFF.

This sequence joins TRBV28 and TRBJ2-3; perhaps D is TRBD1 or TRBD2 (5 bases each). Germline loops: CDR1 MDHEN, CDR2 SYDVKM. This CDR3 has 16 residues. Trimming cost V 2 bases and J 2 bases, with 14 bases left between them. CDR3 loop: CASSLASGTLTDTQYF. The CDR3 bases are TGTGCCAGCAGTTTAGCCTCGGGGACGCTCACAGATACGCAGTATTTT.

The table lists this clone with a few counts. V is TRBV7-9 and J is TRBJ2-1, with 8 bases lining up with TRBD1. Germline V CDR1 and CDR2: SEHNR, FQNEAQ (reference sequence). The J segment lost 8 bases and the V segment lost 3 bases, leaving 9 bases of the junction unmatched. The CDR3 contains 15 residues. The CDR3 protein is CASSLHGQGFDEQFF. DNA of the CDR3: TGTGCCAGCAGCTTGCACGGACAGGGTTTCGATGAGCAGTTCTTC. The full variable domain, rest sourced from reference TRBV7-9 and TRBJ2-1, is DTGVSQNPRHKITKRGQNVTFRCDPISEHNRLYWYRQTLGQGPEFLTYFQNEAQLEKSRLLSDRFSAERPKGSFSTLEIQRTEQGDSAMYLCASSLHGQGFDEQFFGPGTRLTVL.

A few counts support this clone. This sequence joins TRBV29-1 and TRBJ1-5; no definite D call. CDR1 and CDR2 from the germline V gene are SQVTM and ANQGSEA. V dropped 4 bases and J dropped 0 bases, with 7 bases sitting between them. This CDR3 is 13 amino acids long. CDR3 DNA sequence: TGCAGCGTTGGGTGGGCTAGCAATCAGCCCCAGCATTTT. Its protein product is CSVGWASNQPQHF.

A note on this clone: This CDR3 is also generated by other DNA sequences in the sample. The chain has TRBV5-4 and TRBJ1-2; unclear D gene. Deletions cut 0 bases from V and 8 bases from J, with 11 bases between. The germline gives CDR1 SGHNT, CDR2 YYREEE (reference sequence). The CDR3 length is 13 residues. CDR3 protein: CASSLDSLGGYTF. For the CDR3, the DNA is TGTGCCAGCAGCTTGGACAGCCTTGGGGGCTACACCTTC.

Only a few counts were recorded for this clone. This chain uses TRBV27 with TRBJ1-2; TRBD1 might be the D (5 bases). CDR1 is MNHEY and CDR2 is SMNVEV in the germline V gene (reference sequence). The CDR3 contains 12 residues. Deletions cut 5 bases from V and 4 bases from J, with 8 bases between. In DNA, the CDR3 is TGTGCCAGCAGTGGGGGAGCCTATGGCTACACCTTC. Amino acid sequence: CASSGGAYGYTF.

The V and J genes are TRBV28 and TRBJ2-7, with 8 bases matching TRBD2. V shed 5 bases, J shed 0 bases, and the junction held 12 bases outside the gene matches. The germline V gene encodes CDR1 MDHEN and CDR2 SYDVKM. The CDR3 loop spans 17 amino acids. The CDR3 sequence is CASSTNAGTRSSYEQYF. The CDR3 coding sequence is TGTGCCAGCAGTACGAACGCCGGGACTAGGTCCTCCTACGAGCAGTACTTC.

This sequence joins TRBV4-3 and TRBJ1-1; 7 bases are shared with TRBD1. CDR3 length: 14 residues. After removal of 2 bases from V and 6 bases from J, the junction contained 6 bases not matched to a gene. Germline V gene data show CDR1 as LGHNA and CDR2 as YSLEER. DNA of the CDR3: TGCGCCAGCAGCCAACCAGGGGGTCGGGCTGAAGCTTTCTTT. This encodes CASSQPGGRAEAFF.

The rearrangement joins TRBV28 to TRBJ2-7; TRBD2 aligns across 12 bases. The CDR3 contains 13 residues. V dropped 6 bases and J dropped 5; count of bases not matched to a gene: 2. The germline gives CDR1 MDHEN, CDR2 SYDVKM. The CDR3 DNA follows: TGTGCCAGCAGGCGGACTAGCGGGGACGAGCAGTACTTC. Translated: CASRRTSGDEQYF.

This clone was recorded once. The CDR3 here is CASSSRLYSILPGNTIYF. CDR3 nucleotide sequence: TGTGCCAGCAGCTCCCGCCTCTACTCCATCCTCCCTGGAAACACCATATATTTT. The chain joins TRBV7-9 to TRBJ1-3; D gene ambiguous. The V end was cut by 4 bases, the J end by 2 bases, with 21 bases between. The length of the CDR3 is 18 residues. Per germline, CDR1 SEHNR and CDR2 FQNEAQ (reference sequence).

This chain connects TRBV7-2 to TRBJ2-3; D is possibly TRBD2 (7 bases). CDR3 length: 16 amino acids. Germline V gives CDR1 SGHTA, CDR2 FQGNSA. Trimming pared 2 bases from V and 3 bases from J, leaving 15 bases between. CDR3 DNA sequence: TGTGCCAGCAGCTTAAGGGGGAGGGCCTCAACAGATACGCAGTATTTT. Translating it yields CASSLRGRASTDTQYF. Complete variable domain (other parts from reference TRBV7-2 and TRBJ2-3): GAGVSQSPSNKVTEKGKDVELRCDPISGHTALYWYRQSLGQGLEFLIYFQGNSAPDKSGLPSDRFSAERTGGSVSTLTIQRTQQEDSAVYLCASSLRGRASTDTQYFGPGTRLTVL.

The chain combines TRBV9 with TRBJ2-5, with D maybe TRBD1 (6 bases). This CDR3 has 14 residues. Trimming removed 0 bases at V and 7 bases at J, with 13 bases between. Germline V gives CDR1 SGDLS, CDR2 YYNGEE. This chain's CDR3 is CASSVVSGDGTQYF. In nucleotides, the CDR3 is TGTGCCAGCAGCGTAGTATCAGGGGACGGGACCCAGTACTTC. Combining the CDR3 with reference TRBV9 and TRBJ2-5 gives the whole variable domain DSGVTQTPKHLITATGQRVTLRCSPRSGDLSVYWYQQSLDQGLQFLIQYYNGEERAKGNILERFSAQQFPDLHSELNLSSLELGDSALYFCASSVVSGDGTQYFGPGTRLLVL.

The chain uses TRBV4-1 and TRBJ1-5; D possibly corresponds to TRBD1 (5 bases). Germline values: CDR1 MGHRA, CDR2 YSYEKL. The CDR3 sequence is 14 residues long. V was cut by 0 bases and J by 7 bases, with 10 bases left in between. CDR3 region: CASSQDPGNQPQHF. The CDR3 DNA reads as TGCGCCAGCAGCCAAGATCCAGGGAACCAGCCCCAGCATTTT.

The V and J genes are TRBV5-6 and TRBJ2-1; 12 bases align to TRBD2. CDR3 length equals 19 residues. Germline V gives CDR1 SGHDT, CDR2 YYEEEE. After removal of 4 bases from V and 4 bases from J, the junction contained 15 bases not matched to a gene. Here the CDR3 DNA reads TGTGCCAGCAGCCGAAGGACTAGCGGGATTTCCTCCCCTTACAATGAGCAGTTCTTC. Its protein is CASSRRTSGISSPYNEQFF.

J is TRBJ2-5 and V is TRBV5-4; D possibly uses TRBD1 or TRBD2 (5 bases each). With 4 bases removed from V and 5 bases from J, the gap between germline ends came to 15 bases. The CDR3 has 14 amino acids. In germline, CDR1 is SGHNT, CDR2 YYREEE (reference sequence). Here the CDR3 reads CASSDPTGGETQYF. In nucleotides, the CDR3 is TGTGCCAGCAGCGACCCAACAGGAGGCGAGACCCAGTACTTC.

This clone appeared a single time. The same CDR3 arises from other DNA sequences in this sample as well. This chain connects TRBV6-5 to TRBJ2-1, with 13 bases lining up with TRBD2. J was trimmed by 7 bases and V by 6 bases; bases with no gene match: 6. The CDR3 totals 15 residues. Germline V CDR1 and CDR2: MNHEY, SVGAGI. CDR3 sequence (DNA): TGTGCCAGCAGCCGACTAGCGGGAGGCGGAAATGAGCAGTTCTTC. It encodes CASSRLAGGGNEQFF.

The chain uses TRBV30 and TRBJ2-3; 7 bases match TRBD2. CDR3 length: 17 residues. From germline, CDR1 is GTSNPN and CDR2 SVGIG (reference sequence). V lost 1 base, J lost 0 bases, and 10 bases stayed unmatched. CDR3 sequence (DNA): TGTGCCTGGAGTGGGGACTATGGGGTAATAAGCACAGATACGCAGTATTTT. It is translated as CAWSGDYGVISTDTQYF.

V gene TRBV18 combines with J gene TRBJ2-7; 7 positions agree with TRBD1. Unmatched junction bases numbered 5, after V lost 6 bases and J lost 3 bases. From germline, CDR1 is KGHSH and CDR2 LQKENI. This CDR3 has 13 amino acids. The chain's CDR3 is CASSQGQYYEQYF. DNA for the CDR3: TGTGCCAGCTCGCAGGGACAGTACTACGAGCAGTACTTC.